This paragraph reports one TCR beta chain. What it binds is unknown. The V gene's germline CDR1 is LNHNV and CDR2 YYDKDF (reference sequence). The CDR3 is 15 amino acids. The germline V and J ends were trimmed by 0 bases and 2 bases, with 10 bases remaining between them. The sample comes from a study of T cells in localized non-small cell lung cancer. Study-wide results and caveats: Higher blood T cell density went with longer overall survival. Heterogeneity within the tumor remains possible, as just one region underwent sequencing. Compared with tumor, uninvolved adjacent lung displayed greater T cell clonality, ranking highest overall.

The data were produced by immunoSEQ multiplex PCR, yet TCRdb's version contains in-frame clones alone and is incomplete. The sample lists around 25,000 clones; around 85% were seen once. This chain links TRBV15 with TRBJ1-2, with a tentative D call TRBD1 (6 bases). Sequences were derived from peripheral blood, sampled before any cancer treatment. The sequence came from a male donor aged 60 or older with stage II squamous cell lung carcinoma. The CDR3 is CATSRDIGQNYGYTF. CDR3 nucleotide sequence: TGTGCCACCAGCAGAGATATTGGACAGAACTATGGCTACACCTTC.